This record concerns one TCR beta chain sequence. This clonotype was counted ten times or more. No cognate antigen has been identified for it. Base qualities are missing; no much larger clone stands one base away. This sample stems from a study of molecular identifiers for immune sequencing clone quantification (dated by TCRdb to 2016 to 2019). Looking at the study overall: For a replicate experiment, RNA from roughly 18,000 or 92,000 naive CD8 T cells was divided into five aliquots, of which four were sequenced. The study was a methods study using CD8 T cells to benchmark molecular-identifier clustering-based TCR repertoire sequencing (MIDCIRS) and TCR RNA copy counting. On the study overall, not on this receptor specifically: Modeling indicated about 3.1 TCR RNA copies recovered per cell, compared with about 10 by digital PCR, which implies a capture efficiency of 25% to 35%. Without barcode sub-clustering, chimeric consensus sequences inflated TCR diversity; chimeras reached as high as 47%. Clones above 20 RNA copies held over 99% of molecules in CMV-specific effector cells but under 1% in naive cells. Spiked-in Jurkat TCR RNA equal to a single cell's worth was reported to be detectable even within one million naive CD8 T cells. Highly expanded clone sizes could be underestimated if identical TCR molecules share a barcode.

The library was produced with PCR. The instrument given in TCRdb is Illumina MiSeq. Total RNA was purified with the Qiagen AllPrep DNA/RNA kit. Before any analysis, reads coming from multiple sequencing runs of the same library were combined into one pool. In the authors' own workflow: Reads were retained only if their TCR constant sequence matched exactly, and those retained reads were trimmed to 150 nt and grouped according to their 12-nt molecular barcodes. Reads in each barcode group were sub-clustered using a 15% Levenshtein threshold, and a quality-weighted consensus sequence was built for each RNA molecule. Non-functional sequences were filtered out, along with any lower-count sequence sitting one edit away from another sequence. Barcode sub-clusters with fewer than 20% of the maximum read count were removed, based on fitting two negative binomial distributions. TCRdb reanalyzed the raw reads on its own, using fastp at Q25 for trimming and MiXCR for clone calling, and kept in-frame beta chains. Under each unique CDR3 protein, matching rows form one entry showing the most common genes and DNA. The V and J calls, along with clone size, are taken from TCRdb and not from the paper's own processing. Counted in this sample were some 40,000 distinct CDR3 sequences; approximately 17% of them appeared once. The top ten clonotypes cover 7% to 9% of the sample.

Per the germline V gene, SNHLY is the CDR1 and FYNNEI is the CDR2. The CDR3 runs 14 amino acids, cysteine and phenylalanine included. Kept here is only the CDR3 DNA, which spans 42 bases and is read in frame from base 1. Trimming accounts for 4 bases at V and 8 bases at J, while the number of junction bases matched to no gene is 7. On a BD FACSAria II, naive CD8 T cells were FACS-sorted as CD8+CD4-CCR7+CD45RA+ and collected into RLT Plus buffer. Some naive CD8 T cell RNA was split equally between MIDCIRS and a Smart-seq2-style 5'RACE protocol for a sensitivity comparison. CD8 T cells were enriched with RosetteSep CD8+ T Cell Enrichment Cocktail and Ficoll-Paque, followed by ACK red cell lysis.

The specimen sequenced was naive CD8+ T cells from blood, with Jurkat cell RNA spiked in. Sample cell subset or site, as interpreted from the label and publication: FACS-sorted CD8+CD4-CCR7+CD45RA+ naive T cells. The receptor was derived from a human donor in good health. Some libraries in this study had Jurkat cell RNA spiked in. The rearranged segments are TRBV2 and TRBJ2-1; TRBD2 agrees with 8 junctional bases. Here is the DNA: TGTGCCAGCAGTGCCAGCGGGAGACCGGATGAGCAGTTCTTC. This encodes CASSASGRPDEQFF.